Sequencing of this T cell receptor (beta chain) was carried out in a study of T-cell memory formation after mild COVID-19. On the study more broadly: The study found TCR clusters largely donor specific. Study findings and constraints: While clones contracting from day 15 to 85 were balanced between CD4 and CD8, later expanders leaned CD4+. CD8+ contracting clones occupied EMRA, while CD4+ ones occupied mainly CM and EM.

This clonotype rates as medium-sized. The antigen is not known. J gave up 5 bases and V 0 bases, and 4 bases lay outside the gene matches. CDR1 and CDR2 from the germline V gene are SGHDT and YYEEEE. CDR3 size: 14 residues. TCR alpha and TCR beta cDNA libraries carrying sample barcodes and UMIs came from 5'RACE with constant-segment primers. TCRdb ran MiXCR on the 5' RACE reads and lists one entry per CDR3 protein. The profile covers approximately 290,000 distinct CDR3 sequences, with 8% to 9% appearing a single time and about 20% taken by the ten largest. This clonotype originated in a man younger than 35 who had mild COVID-19 (a few samples of this study predate the infection). Cell type and time point are not known. Sequencing used PBMCs or a T cell subset sorted from them (not recorded which). This rearrangement joins TRBV5-6 to TRBJ2-5; 7 bases agree with TRBD1. DNA of the CDR3: TGTGCCAGCAGCTTGGGCAGGGGGTATGAGACCCAGTACTTC. Translating it yields CASSLGRGYETQYF.